The 8 T cell receptor beta chains given below trace back to one sample, sequenced in a study of regulatory T cells in long-lasting Graves disease. TCR beta libraries were built with iRepertoire HTBI primers and Arm-PCR of CDR3 regions. From the multiplex PCR reads, TCRdb called clonotypes with MiXCR, one entry per CDR3 protein. The sample lists 550,000 to 700,000 distinct CDR3 sequences, about 16% seen once, with about 11% in the top ten. The time point was: newly diagnosed GD, antithyroid drugs for less than 3 months. From PBMCs, RNA was extracted and then used to make the TCR library. Another study also made use of these data, one on T cells in Graves' hyperthyroidism and ophthalmopathy.

Sequenced material: peripheral blood mononuclear cells (PBMCs), taken at new diagnosis, from a patient treated with antithyroid drugs. Source of these receptors: a man aged 18 to 29 with Graves disease.

The V gene is TRBV5-6, the J gene TRBJ1-6; 7 bases are a match to TRBD1. The CDR3 length is 19 residues. The ends lost 4 bases at V and 0 bases at J; junction bases unmatched: 13. CDR1 SGHDT and CDR2 YYEEEE come from the germline V gene. The CDR3 region has the DNA TGTGCCAGCAGCGCGGGGGACAGCTACTCGAGCTCCTATAATTCACCCCTCCACTTT. This codes for CASSAGDSYSSSYNSPLHF.

Ten or more counts support this clonotype. The chain employs TRBV12-3 or TRBV12-4 and TRBJ1-2; D not certain. V lost 1 base to trimming and J lost 4 bases, with 16 bases between them. This CDR3 is built from 16 residues. CDR3 protein: CASSLVGRIGPYGYTF. The CDR3 region has the DNA TGTGCCAGCAGTTTAGTGGGCAGGATTGGGCCCTATGGCTACACCTTC.

A word on this clonotype: Its ends do not fully match the called genes, so a read error is possible. The chain joins TRBV18 to TRBJ2-1; D uncertain. CDR3 length: 13 amino acids. Per germline, CDR1 KGHSH and CDR2 LQKENI. Here the CDR3 DNA reads TGTGCCAGCTCACCAAACAATCAAGAGACCCAGTGCTTC. Translated: CASSPNNQETQCF. The full variable domain, rest sourced from reference TRBV18 and TRBJ2-1, is NAGVMQNPRHLVRRRGQEARLRCSPMKGHSHVYWYRQLPEEGLKFMVYLQKENIIDESGMPKERFSAEFPKEGPSILRIQQVVRGDSAAYFCASSPNNQETQCFGPGTRLTVL.

This clonotype was counted a few times. V gene TRBV6-1 combines with J gene TRBJ2-5, with 7 bases lining up with TRBD2. The CDR3 consists of 15 residues. With 5 bases clipped from V and 3 bases from J, the junction kept 9 bases outside the gene matches. Germline lookup yields CDR1 MNHNS and CDR2 SASEGT. The CDR3 reads CASSPMAGTKETQYF. CDR3 nucleotides: TGTGCCAGCAGTCCCATGGCAGGGACTAAAGAGACCCAGTACTTC.

In its sample, this clonotype was seen a few times. The chain employs TRBV14 and TRBJ2-4, with 10 positions matching TRBD1. The CDR3 spans 13 residues. From germline, CDR1 is SGHDN and CDR2 FVKESK. The J segment lost 7 bases and the V segment lost 5 bases, leaving 2 bases of the junction unmatched. The chain's CDR3 is CASSRQGANIQYF. DNA for the CDR3: TGTGCCAGCAGCAGACAGGGGGCCAACATTCAGTACTTC.

On this clonotype itself: A much larger clone differs from this one at a single base, so this may be a read error. V and J are TRBV6-1 and TRBJ2-5; tentative D call: TRBD1 (5 bases). CDR1 MNHNS and CDR2 SASEGT come from the germline V gene. V dropped 4 bases and J dropped 5 bases, with 14 bases sitting between them. This CDR3 is built from 14 residues. CDR3 sequence reads: CASSVRQRWETQYF. The CDR3 bases are TGTGCCAGCAGTGTCCGACAGCGTTGGGAGACCCAGTACTTC.

At least ten counts were recorded for this clonotype. V usage is TRBV3-1 and J usage is TRBJ1-5, with a possible D match to TRBD1 (6 bases). The germline V gene encodes CDR1 LGHDT and CDR2 YNNKEL (reference sequence). Trimming cost V 2 bases and J 5 bases, with 10 bases left between them. The CDR3 loop spans 14 amino acids. In DNA form, the CDR3 reads TGTGCCAGCAGCCAAACAGGGTTATATCAGCCCCAGCATTTT. Its protein product is CASSQTGLYQPQHF.

This clonotype has a count of ten or more. The J gene is TRBJ2-7, the V gene TRBV12-3 or TRBV12-4; TRBD2 is a possible D gene (6 bases). This CDR3 spans 16 amino acids. V was trimmed by 1 base and J by 2 bases, leaving 15 bases between them. The CDR3 is CASSLVGTRGTYEQYF. CDR3 nucleotides: TGTGCCAGCAGTTTAGTCGGGACCCGGGGGACCTACGAGCAGTACTTC.